The 26 T cell receptor beta chains given below trace back to one sample, sequenced in a study of blood T cell repertoires in COVID-19. TCRdb keeps only in-frame clones here, not all; method: immunoSEQ multiplex PCR. Here the sample spans 280,000 or so clones, around 90% being singletons. The sample taken for sequencing was peripheral blood. These receptors were collected from a man aged 18 to 30 with active or convalescent COVID-19.

The J gene is TRBJ2-2, the V gene TRBV18; D possibly corresponds to TRBD2 (5 bases). The germline CDR1 and CDR2 sequences are KGHSH and LQKENI. V lost 1 base and J lost 6, with 18 bases in between. The CDR3 contains 17 residues. Here the CDR3 DNA reads TGTGCCAGCTCACCACGGGAGACCGGTAGCCTGTCCGGGGAGCTGTTTTTT. It codes for CASSPRETGSLSGELFF.

This sequence joins TRBV3-1 (or the pseudogene TRBV3-2) and TRBJ1-6; D perhaps matches TRBD1 (6 bases). V was cut by 4 bases and J by 6 bases, with 16 bases left in between. The germline CDR1 and CDR2 sequences are LGHDT and YNNKEL (reference sequence). CDR3 length: 16 residues. In DNA, the CDR3 is TGTGCCAGCAGCCGCCCTAGGGGGGGTCCTAATTCACCCCTCCACTTT. It is translated as CASSRPRGGPNSPLHF.

The count of this clone is one. The CDR3 protein is CASFLGLAGPTDTQYF. The CDR3 coding sequence is TGTGCCAGTTTTTTGGGACTAGCGGGGCCCACAGATACGCAGTATTTT. V usage is TRBV2 and J usage is TRBJ2-3; 13 bases fit TRBD2. J lost 2 bases, V lost 9 bases, and 8 bases had no gene match. Germline CDR1 and CDR2: SNHLY and FYNNEI. This CDR3 has 16 amino acids.

The chain is built from TRBV7-9 and TRBJ2-6, with D possibly being TRBD1 (5 bases). This CDR3 is 16 amino acids long. V was clipped by 4 bases and J by 1 base, with 11 bases between them. Germline lookup yields CDR1 SEHNR and CDR2 FQNEAQ (reference sequence). This CDR3 is CASSYSQGSGANVLTF. CDR3 nucleotide sequence: TGTGCCAGCAGCTATTCGCAGGGTTCTGGGGCCAACGTCCTGACTTTC.

This clone was found once. Germline is not matched at one junction end, which may reflect a read error. The gene calls are TRBV19 and TRBJ2-7, with a weak D call TRBD2 (5 bases). Germline V gene sequence: CDR1 LNHDA, CDR2 SQIVND (reference sequence). The CDR3 totals 13 residues. CDR3 in amino acids: CASSRLASDEQYF. CDR3 in DNA: TGTGCCAGTAGCCGGCTAGCCTCCGACGAGCAGTACTTC.

This clone was counted once. This chain uses TRBV11-2 with TRBJ1-2; 11 bases fit TRBD1. CDR1 SGHAT and CDR2 FQNNGV come from the germline V gene. The V segment lost 2 bases and the J segment 7 bases; nucleotides outside the gene matches: 6. The CDR3 extends over 15 amino acids. As DNA, the CDR3 is TGTGCCAGCAGCTTAATCCGCGGGACAGGGGGTGGCTACACCTTC. Translated: CASSLIRGTGGGYTF.

The chain couples TRBV7-9 to TRBJ1-1; TRBD1 might be the D (6 bases). This CDR3 has 17 residues. Germline assignment: CDR1 SEHNR and CDR2 FQNEAQ (reference sequence). V lost 2 bases and J 5 bases, leaving 21 bases between the germline ends. CDR3 nucleotides: TGTGCCAGCAGCTTACCGGGGGGTCGGGGGCGCGGTACTGAAGCTTTCTTT. Its translation is CASSLPGGRGRGTEAFF.

This clone has just one count. The J gene is TRBJ2-1, the V gene TRBV15; TRBD2 aligns across 11 bases. Germline V gives CDR1 LNHNV, CDR2 YYDKDF (reference sequence). This CDR3 is built from 17 residues. V was pared by 6 bases and J by 5 bases, with 12 bases of the junction left unmatched. The CDR3 nucleotides are TGTGCCACCAGTAAAACTAGCGGGAGCAACGGGCACAATGAGCAGTTCTTC. This sequence encodes CATSKTSGSNGHNEQFF. The whole variable domain, filled in from reference TRBV15 and TRBJ2-1, reads DAMVIQNPRYQVTQFGKPVTLSCSQTLNHNVMYWYQQKSSQAPKLLFHYYDKDFNNEADTPDNFQSRRPNTSFCFLDIRSPGLGDTAMYLCATSKTSGSNGHNEQFFGPGTRLTVL.

DNA of the CDR3: TGTGCCAGTAGTATCGGGTCAGGGACGGGAGGTCAGCCCCAGCATTTT. This codes for CASSIGSGTGGQPQHF. The V call is TRBV19, the J call TRBJ1-5; tentative D call: TRBD1 (5 bases). The germline gives CDR1 LNHDA, CDR2 SQIVND (reference sequence). V dropped 3 bases and J dropped 6 bases, with 18 bases sitting between them. The CDR3 covers 16 residues.

This clone showed up just once. The V call is TRBV4-3, the J call TRBJ1-1; 8 bases match TRBD1. V trimming: 4 bases; J trimming: 7 bases; junction bases outside the gene matches: 5. Germline V gives CDR1 LGHNA, CDR2 YSLEER. The CDR3 extends over 13 amino acids. CDR3 DNA: TGCGCCAGCAGCCCGACAGGGGTAAATGAAGCTTTCTTT. This encodes CASSPTGVNEAFF.

The chain joins TRBV7-2 to TRBJ1-6; a weak D match, TRBD1 (5 bases). The V gene lost 2 bases and the J gene lost 8 bases, with 10 bases spanning the gap. This CDR3 is 14 amino acids long. Germline CDR1 reads SGHTA; CDR2 reads FQGNSA. Here the CDR3 reads CASSLIDSYSPLHF. In DNA, the CDR3 is TGTGCCAGCAGCTTAATTGACAGTTATTCACCCCTCCACTTT.

This chain uses TRBV6-5 with TRBJ2-7, with a tentative D call TRBD1 (6 bases). Trimming cost V 11 bases and J 4 bases, with 15 bases left between them. CDR3 length: 12 amino acids. Germline V CDR1 and CDR2: MNHEY, SVGAGI. The CDR3 region is CACTSTGYEQYF. For the CDR3, the DNA is TGTGCCTGTACTTCAACAGGGTACGAGCAGTACTTC.

The rearrangement joins TRBV27 to TRBJ2-1; TRBD2 agrees at 8 bases. Germline CDR1 reads MNHEY; CDR2 reads SMNVEV (reference sequence). There are 15 residues in the CDR3. V was pared by 8 bases and J by 0 bases, with 6 bases of the junction left unmatched. CDR3 nucleotides: TGTGCCAGCGGACTCAGCGGGAGCTCCTACAATGAGCAGTTCTTC. Amino acid sequence: CASGLSGSSYNEQFF.

The rearrangement joins TRBV4-1 to TRBJ2-7; the match to TRBD2 covers 11 bases. CDR1 is MGHRA and CDR2 is YSYEKL in the germline V gene. CDR3 length: 16 residues. V dropped 1 base and J dropped 4; count of bases not matched to a gene: 6. The CDR3 coding sequence is TGCGCCAGCAGCCAAGTTAGCGGGGGGGACTATTACGAGCAGTACTTC. Its protein product is CASSQVSGGDYYEQYF.

J is TRBJ2-5 and V is TRBV7-8, with 7 nucleotides matching TRBD2. The germline V gene has CDR1 SGHVS and CDR2 FQNEAQ. This CDR3 comprises 13 residues. With 0 bases clipped from V and 5 bases from J, the junction kept 0 bases outside the gene matches. Here the CDR3 DNA reads TGTGCCAGCAGCTTAGCGCGGGGGGAGACCCAGTACTTC. Translating gives CASSLARGETQYF. The variable domain in full, completed from reference TRBV7-8 and TRBJ2-5, reads GAGVSQSPRYKVAKRGQDVALRCDPISGHVSLFWYQQALGQGPEFLTYFQNEAQLDKSGLPSDRFFAERPEGSVSTLKIQRTQQEDSAVYLCASSLARGETQYFGPGTRLLVL.

The chain employs TRBV19 and TRBJ2-3; 12 nucleotides match TRBD2. This CDR3 is 15 amino acids long. The germline gives CDR1 LNHDA, CDR2 SQIVND (reference sequence). Trimming took 11 bases from V and 1 from J; bases not matched to a gene: 7. The CDR3 spells CASARTSGGTDTQYF. The CDR3 coding sequence is TGTGCCTCTGCCCGGACTAGCGGGGGCACAGATACGCAGTATTTT.

The chain links TRBV5-6 to TRBJ1-1, with D possibly matching TRBD1 (5 bases). Germline-derived CDR1 and CDR2 are SGHDT and YYEEEE. Between the trimmed V and J ends, which lost 1 base and 7 bases, there was a span of 5 bases. The CDR3 consists of 11 residues. The CDR3 DNA sequence: TGTGCCAGCAGCTTGACAGGTGAAGCTTTCTTT. Protein product: CASSLTGEAFF.

This clone was counted once. The V gene is TRBV28, the J gene TRBJ2-7; tentatively, D is TRBD1 (5 bases). This CDR3 region has 14 residues. V shed 2 bases and J shed 7 bases, with 15 bases lying between them. Per germline, CDR1 MDHEN and CDR2 SYDVKM. The CDR3 loop is CASSLQGGGREQYF. The CDR3 nucleotides read TGTGCCAGCAGTTTACAGGGTGGCGGTCGGGAGCAGTACTTC.

The J gene is TRBJ2-3, the V gene TRBV7-2; 12 bases line up with TRBD2. The CDR3 runs to 16 residues. Germline V lookup: CDR1 SGHTA, CDR2 FQGNSA. V was clipped by 5 bases and J by 4 bases; unmatched bases: 7. CDR3 in amino acids: CASSLTSGGNSDTQYF. The CDR3 coding sequence is TGTGCCAGCAGCCTAACTAGCGGGGGGAATTCAGATACGCAGTATTTT.

The gene calls are TRBV3-1 (or the pseudogene TRBV3-2) and TRBJ1-1; 8 bases fit TRBD1. Germline assignment: CDR1 LGHDT and CDR2 YNNKEL (reference sequence). The CDR3 sequence is 15 residues long. V lost 0 bases and J lost 1; bases outside the gene matches: 1. In DNA, the CDR3 is TGTGCCAGCAGCCAAGAGGGGACAGGGAACACTGAAGCTTTCTTT. This sequence encodes CASSQEGTGNTEAFF.

V gene TRBV2 combines with J gene TRBJ1-5, with 7 bases fitting TRBD1. Germline CDR1 and CDR2: SNHLY and FYNNEI. V shed 1 base and J 3 bases; nucleotides not matched to a gene: 3. CDR3 length: 15 residues. In DNA, the CDR3 is TGTGCCAGCAGTGAAGAGGAGGGGGCCAATCAGCCCCAGCATTTT. Residues: CASSEEEGANQPQHF.

As DNA, the CDR3 is TGTGCCAGCAGCTCCGCGCCGGCCGGGGAGCTGTTTTTT. Its protein is CASSSAPAGELFF. This chain joins TRBV7-6 and TRBJ2-2; D call uncertain. The CDR3 is 13 residues long. Germline loops: CDR1 SGHVS, CDR2 FNYEAQ. V shed 4 bases and J shed 6 bases, with 9 bases lying between them. Together with reference TRBV7-6 and TRBJ2-2, the CDR3 gives the full variable domain: GAGVSQSPRYKVTKRGQDVALRCDPISGHVSLYWYRQALGQGPEFLTYFNYEAQQDKSGLPNDRFSAERPEGSISTLTIQRTEQRDSAMYRCASSSAPAGELFFGEGSRLTVL.

This chain joins TRBV6-6 and TRBJ1-3; 10 bases are a match to TRBD1. J lost 0 bases, V lost 6 bases, and 11 bases had no gene match. The CDR3 totals 18 residues. In germline, CDR1 is MNHNY, CDR2 SVGAGI (reference sequence). For the CDR3, the DNA is TGTGCCAGCAGACGACAGGGGGCGAGCAACCTCTCTGGAAACACCATATATTTT. Protein sequence: CASRRQGASNLSGNTIYF.

The CDR3 bases are TGTGCCAGCAGCTCCGGGACAGGGAATAATTCACCCCTCCACTTT. It yields the protein CASSSGTGNNSPLHF. The chain carries TRBV7-3 and TRBJ1-6; TRBD1 aligns across 9 bases. V shed 4 bases, J shed 5 bases, and the junction held 3 bases outside the gene matches. The germline CDR1 and CDR2 sequences are SGHTA and FQGTGA. The CDR3 is 15 residues long.

This clone was counted at least ten times. This chain connects TRBV3-1 (or the pseudogene TRBV3-2) to TRBJ1-5; 10 bases match TRBD1. From germline, CDR1 is LGHDT and CDR2 YNNKEL (reference sequence). The CDR3 is 14 amino acids. Trimming at V came to 4 bases and at J to 5 bases, leaving 2 bases not matched to a gene. Written as DNA, the CDR3 is TGTGCCAGCAGCCCCGGGACAGGGGATCAGCCCCAGCATTTT. Protein: CASSPGTGDQPQHF.

V is TRBV4-1 and J is TRBJ2-3; 11 nucleotides line up with TRBD2. The CDR3 loop spans 15 amino acids. CDR1 is MGHRA and CDR2 is YSYEKL in the germline V gene. Unmatched junction bases numbered 5, after V lost 1 base and J lost 8 bases. CDR3 sequence: CASSQGTSGGSTQYF. CDR3 sequence (DNA): TGCGCCAGCAGCCAAGGCACTAGCGGGGGAAGTACGCAGTATTTT.